This T cell receptor (beta chain) originates from a study of T cell responses to AZD1222 COVID-19 vaccine. Whole-study findings and limits: The breadth and depth of Spike-specific TCRs increased once two AZD1222 doses had been given. Researchers report vaccine-associated CD4 TCRs spanning spike, with dominance at 160-218 and 743-854. Females outnumbered males among donors, who were mostly white British; clonal diversity was possibly underestimated.

The germline V and J ends were trimmed by 6 bases and 4 bases, with 15 bases remaining between them. The CDR3 sequence is 14 residues long. CDR1 and CDR2 from the germline V gene are MNHEY and SVGAGI. In its sample, this clone was seen a few times. What it binds is unknown. TCRdb keeps only in-frame clones here, not all; method: immunoSEQ multiplex PCR. The sample comprises tens of thousands of clones, 70% to 90% of which are singletons, and around 20% rests with the top ten. The V and J genes are TRBV6-5 and TRBJ1-2, with D possibly being TRBD1 (5 bases). This sample comprised peripheral blood, obtained on day 0 of AZD1222 vaccination. The sequence was collected from an adult in good health. The CDR3 sequence is CASRVGTGPYGYTF. The CDR3 bases are TGTGCCAGCAGAGTAGGGACTGGACCCTATGGCTACACCTTC.